The rows below give T cell receptor beta chains drawn from one sample of a study of blood T cell repertoires in COVID-19. Repertoires were generated with immunoSEQ multiplex PCR, while TCRdb's copy carries only in-frame clones and drops some. The table records 70,000 or so clones, 90% of them present only once. The source material was peripheral blood. These receptors were collected from a young woman with acute or convalescent COVID-19. CDR3s include the opening cysteine and the closing phenylalanine or tryptophan. Fields, in order: D gene, V gene, J gene, clone size, CDR3 DNA, CDR3 protein. D genes are given only for firm matches. The size of a clone is reported for some rows only, either as once, few or many, or as a class for expanded clones.

d_call: NA
v_call: TRBV7-6
j_call: TRBJ2-7
clone_size: NA
cdr3_nt: TGTGCCAGCAGCTTAGGGACTGGCTACGAGCAGTACTTC
cdr3_aa: CASSLGTGYEQYF

d_call: TRBD2
v_call: TRBV7-2
j_call: TRBJ2-5
clone_size: once
cdr3_nt: TGTGCCAGCAGCTTAGAGGCGGGGGGACAAGAGACCCAGTACTTC
cdr3_aa: CASSLEAGGQETQYF

d_call: NA
v_call: TRBV27
j_call: TRBJ2-7
clone_size: NA
cdr3_nt: TGTGCCAGCAGTTTAAATGGCGGGACTGTATACGAGCAGTACTTC
cdr3_aa: CASSLNGGTVYEQYF

d_call: TRBD1
v_call: TRBV19
j_call: TRBJ1-3
clone_size: NA
cdr3_nt: TGTGCCAGTAGTCTGGAGGACAGGGGAACTGGAAACACCATATATTTT
cdr3_aa: CASSLEDRGTGNTIYF

d_call: NA
v_call: TRBV7-9
j_call: TRBJ1-6
clone_size: medium-sized
cdr3_nt: TGTGCCAGCGGTCATTACGGGACGGGAGATAATTCACCCCTCCACTTT
cdr3_aa: CASGHYGTGDNSPLHF

d_call: NA
v_call: TRBV18
j_call: TRBJ1-1
clone_size: NA
cdr3_nt: TGTGCCAGCTCACCTGATCCAGTAGGGGGTCTGAACACTGAAGCTTTCTTT
cdr3_aa: CASSPDPVGGLNTEAFF

d_call: NA
v_call: TRBV7-2
j_call: TRBJ1-5
clone_size: once
cdr3_nt: TGTGCCAGCAGCTCAGACAGCCATAGCAATCAGCCCCAGCATTTT
cdr3_aa: CASSSDSHSNQPQHF

d_call: NA
v_call: TRBV20-1
j_call: TRBJ2-5
clone_size: NA
cdr3_nt: TGCAGTGCTATCTTGAGAGAGACCCAGTACTTC
cdr3_aa: CSAILRETQYF

d_call: NA
v_call: TRBV20-1
j_call: TRBJ1-2
clone_size: NA
cdr3_nt: TGCAGTGCTAGTTGGGGAGAGTATGGCTACACCTTC
cdr3_aa: CSASWGEYGYTF

d_call: TRBD1
v_call: TRBV5-1
j_call: TRBJ1-1
clone_size: NA
cdr3_nt: TGCGCCAGCAGCGTACAGGGGTTGAACACTGAAGCTTTCTTT
cdr3_aa: CASSVQGLNTEAFF

d_call: NA
v_call: TRBV7-9
j_call: TRBJ2-2
clone_size: NA
cdr3_nt: TGTGCCAGCAGTGGGAGACCGGGCACCGGGGAGCTGTTTTTT
cdr3_aa: CASSGRPGTGELFF

d_call: NA
v_call: TRBV3-1/TRBV3-2
j_call: TRBJ2-1
clone_size: NA
cdr3_nt: TGTGCCAGCAGCCAAGACCCAGGGGTGAGGAATGAGCAGTTCTTC
cdr3_aa: CASSQDPGVRNEQFF

d_call: TRBD1
v_call: TRBV6-5
j_call: TRBJ1-1
clone_size: NA
cdr3_nt: TGTGCCAGCAGTTACTCCCGGGACAGCCTAAACACTGAAGCTTTCTTT
cdr3_aa: CASSYSRDSLNTEAFF

d_call: NA
v_call: TRBV6-2/TRBV6-3
j_call: TRBJ2-7
clone_size: NA
cdr3_nt: TGTGCCAGCAGTTACAGCCAATCCTACGAGCAGTACTTC
cdr3_aa: CASSYSQSYEQYF

d_call: NA
v_call: TRBV5-4
j_call: TRBJ2-3
clone_size: NA
cdr3_nt: TGTGCCAGCAGCGACGGACAGTTCACAGATACGCAGTATTTT
cdr3_aa: CASSDGQFTDTQYF

d_call: NA
v_call: TRBV9
j_call: TRBJ2-2
clone_size: few
cdr3_nt: TGTGCCAGCAGCCCAGCAGGGGGACTTACCGGGGAGCTGTTTTTT
cdr3_aa: CASSPAGGLTGELFF

d_call: NA
v_call: TRBV5-1
j_call: TRBJ2-7
clone_size: NA
cdr3_nt: TGCGCCAGCAGCTTGGCCCAGGGTAATGGCGAGCAGTACTTC
cdr3_aa: CASSLAQGNGEQYF

d_call: TRBD1
v_call: TRBV7-7
j_call: TRBJ1-2
clone_size: few
cdr3_nt: TGTGCCAGCAGCGCCCCCGGGACAGGGGGGTCGGGGGTCTATGGCTACACCTTC
cdr3_aa: CASSAPGTGGSGVYGYTF

d_call: NA
v_call: TRBV19
j_call: TRBJ2-7
clone_size: NA
cdr3_nt: TGTGCCAGTAGTACCCGACTGGGCTCCTACGAGCAGTACTTC
cdr3_aa: CASSTRLGSYEQYF

d_call: NA
v_call: TRBV10-2
j_call: TRBJ1-5
clone_size: NA
cdr3_nt: TGCGCCAGCAGTGAGTCAGGAGGGATAAATCAGCCCCAGCATTTT
cdr3_aa: CASSESGGINQPQHF

d_call: TRBD1
v_call: TRBV3-1/TRBV3-2
j_call: TRBJ1-6
clone_size: NA
cdr3_nt: TGTGCCAGCAGCGCAGGTACAGGGGGACAAAATTCACCCCTCCACTTT
cdr3_aa: CASSAGTGGQNSPLHF

d_call: NA
v_call: TRBV5-6
j_call: TRBJ1-1
clone_size: NA
cdr3_nt: TGTGCCAGCAGCTTATTCCGCGGAAGTGGAACTGAAGCTTTCTTT
cdr3_aa: CASSLFRGSGTEAFF

d_call: NA
v_call: TRBV7-2
j_call: TRBJ2-7
clone_size: NA
cdr3_nt: TGTGCCAGCAGCCGGGAGTCCGAGCAGTACTTC
cdr3_aa: CASSRESEQYF

d_call: NA
v_call: TRBV11-2
j_call: TRBJ2-2
clone_size: NA
cdr3_nt: TGTGCCAGCAGCCATTTCACCGGGGAGCTGTTTTTT
cdr3_aa: CASSHFTGELFF

d_call: NA
v_call: TRBV4-1
j_call: TRBJ2-7
clone_size: NA
cdr3_nt: TGCGCCAGCAGCCGCGAAGACAGTTTGTATGGCTCCTACGAGCAGTACTTC
cdr3_aa: CASSREDSLYGSYEQYF

d_call: NA
v_call: TRBV18
j_call: TRBJ2-2
clone_size: once
cdr3_nt: TGTGCCAGCTCACCACCGACAGTCGGCACCGGGGAGCTGTTTTTT
cdr3_aa: CASSPPTVGTGELFF

d_call: TRBD1
v_call: TRBV28
j_call: TRBJ1-2
clone_size: NA
cdr3_nt: TGTGCCAGCAGTGCCGGGACAGCCTTTTATGGCTACACCTTC
cdr3_aa: CASSAGTAFYGYTF

d_call: TRBD2
v_call: TRBV2
j_call: TRBJ2-3
clone_size: NA
cdr3_nt: TGTGCCAGCAGTAATAGACTAGCGGGGGGCACAGATACGCAGTATTTT
cdr3_aa: CASSNRLAGGTDTQYF

d_call: NA
v_call: TRBV28
j_call: TRBJ1-4
clone_size: NA
cdr3_nt: TGTGCCAGCAGCAACGACCAGGGTTTCCTGTTTTTT
cdr3_aa: CASSNDQGFLFF

d_call: NA
v_call: TRBV5-1
j_call: TRBJ1-1
clone_size: NA
cdr3_nt: TGCGCCAGCAAGTCCGGGGGAGAGTTAATTGGCGCTGAAGCTTTCTTT
cdr3_aa: CASKSGGELIGAEAFF

d_call: TRBD2
v_call: TRBV5-4
j_call: TRBJ2-1
clone_size: NA
cdr3_nt: TGTGCCAGCAGCCGCGTGGTACTAGCGGGGGGGTCCGCCTACAATGAGCAGTTCTTC
cdr3_aa: CASSRVVLAGGSAYNEQFF

d_call: NA
v_call: TRBV27
j_call: TRBJ1-2
clone_size: NA
cdr3_nt: TGTGCCAGCAGTTTACAGGGGATTGGGTATGGCTACACCTTC
cdr3_aa: CASSLQGIGYGYTF

d_call: NA
v_call: TRBV19
j_call: TRBJ1-2
clone_size: NA
cdr3_nt: TGTGCCAGTAGTGGTGGAGGGGACTATGGCTACACCTTC
cdr3_aa: CASSGGGDYGYTF

d_call: NA
v_call: TRBV6-5
j_call: TRBJ2-5
clone_size: NA
cdr3_nt: TGTGCCAGCAGCCTCCCAGAAGAGACCCAGTACTTC
cdr3_aa: CASSLPEETQYF

d_call: TRBD1
v_call: TRBV6-5
j_call: TRBJ1-2
clone_size: NA
cdr3_nt: TGTGCCAGCAGACCAGGGGGCTCCAACTATGGCTACACCTTC
cdr3_aa: CASRPGGSNYGYTF

d_call: TRBD1
v_call: TRBV7-9
j_call: TRBJ2-3
clone_size: NA
cdr3_nt: TGTGCCAGCAGCTCCCGGGACAGCCGCACAGATACGCAGTATTTT
cdr3_aa: CASSSRDSRTDTQYF

d_call: NA
v_call: TRBV21-1
j_call: TRBJ1-1
clone_size: NA
cdr3_nt: TGTGCCAGCAGGGACAGGAGGAAGACTGAAGCTTTCTTT
cdr3_aa: CASRDRRKTEAFF

d_call: NA
v_call: TRBV12-3/TRBV12-4
j_call: TRBJ2-1
clone_size: NA
cdr3_nt: TGTGCCAGCTTGCCAGACAACTACAATGAGCAGTTCTTC
cdr3_aa: CASLPDNYNEQFF

d_call: TRBD1
v_call: TRBV28
j_call: TRBJ1-2
clone_size: NA
cdr3_nt: TGTGCCAGCAGTTTCGAGGGGGAGGACAGGGTTGGCTACACCTTC
cdr3_aa: CASSFEGEDRVGYTF

d_call: TRBD1
v_call: TRBV28
j_call: TRBJ1-1
clone_size: NA
cdr3_nt: TGTGCCAGCAGTCCAAGGACAGGGCTGAACACTGAAGCTTTCTTT
cdr3_aa: CASSPRTGLNTEAFF

d_call: NA
v_call: TRBV30
j_call: TRBJ1-2
clone_size: NA
cdr3_nt: TGTGCCTGGAAGGACAGTAACTATGGCTACACCTTC
cdr3_aa: CAWKDSNYGYTF

d_call: NA
v_call: TRBV7-2
j_call: TRBJ1-1
clone_size: NA
cdr3_nt: TGTGCCAGCAGCATAACAGGGACGAACACTGAAGCTTTCTTT
cdr3_aa: CASSITGTNTEAFF

d_call: NA
v_call: TRBV11-1
j_call: TRBJ2-3
clone_size: NA
cdr3_nt: TGTGCCAGCAGCTTAACTAGTCAGGCAGATACGCAGTATTTT
cdr3_aa: CASSLTSQADTQYF

d_call: NA
v_call: TRBV7-9
j_call: TRBJ2-7
clone_size: NA
cdr3_nt: TGTGCCAGCAGCTTAGCCGGGGAAACTACGACGGAGCAGTACTTC
cdr3_aa: CASSLAGETTTEQYF

d_call: TRBD1
v_call: TRBV6-5
j_call: TRBJ2-2
clone_size: NA
cdr3_nt: TGTGCCAGCAGTTACATAGGACAGGAGACAGCCGGGGAGCTGTTTTTT
cdr3_aa: CASSYIGQETAGELFF

d_call: TRBD1
v_call: TRBV5-1
j_call: TRBJ1-1
clone_size: NA
cdr3_nt: TGCGCCAGCAGCTTGACAGGGGTGAACACTGAAGCTTTCTTT
cdr3_aa: CASSLTGVNTEAFF

d_call: NA
v_call: TRBV20-1
j_call: TRBJ2-6
clone_size: NA
cdr3_nt: TGCAGTGCTAGTAGAGGGGGCTCTGGGGCCAACGTCCTGACTTTC
cdr3_aa: CSASRGGSGANVLTF

d_call: NA
v_call: TRBV18
j_call: TRBJ2-3
clone_size: NA
cdr3_nt: TGTGCCAGCTCACCATCAAAGGGGATGTTGGATACGCAGTATTTT
cdr3_aa: CASSPSKGMLDTQYF

d_call: TRBD1
v_call: TRBV14
j_call: TRBJ1-2
clone_size: once
cdr3_nt: TGTGCCAGCAGCCCATGGACAGGTTCTTCCTATGGCTACACCTTC
cdr3_aa: CASSPWTGSSYGYTF

d_call: NA
v_call: TRBV12-3/TRBV12-4
j_call: TRBJ2-1
clone_size: NA
cdr3_nt: TGTGCCAGCAGTTACGGGGTGGAGCAGTTCTTC
cdr3_aa: CASSYGVEQFF